What follows describes a single T cell receptor beta chain. Antigen specificity is unknown. Antigen-specific CD4+ T cells expanded by the ViraFEST assay with viral peptide pools were then sequenced. Once cultured for roughly ten days, the cells underwent separation to obtain CD4+ T cells. Nucleocapsid antibodies stayed negative before and after vaccination, showing no earlier SARS-CoV-2 infection. On days 3 and 7, fresh IL-2 medium replaced half the medium. The record originates from a study of vaccination effects on CD4 cells after COVID-19. General study results and limits: Among infection- and vaccine-induced clones, marked clonal contraction occurred late after vaccination. Recruitment yielded few convalescent patients, and the study had no early post-infection timepoints. Healthy vaccine recipients' vaccine-induced clones were almost all SARS-CoV-2 mono-reactive.

Only in-frame clones appear in the TCRdb table, and some are missing; sequencing was by immunoSEQ multiplex PCR. Of about 68,000 clones listed, about 80% are singletons. V lost 0 bases, J lost 5 bases, and 6 bases stayed unmatched. This CDR3 is built from 16 residues. Germline V gene data show CDR1 as KGHSH and CDR2 as LQKENI. The receptor's source is a human donor who received a COVID-19 vaccine. The sequences come from CD4+ T cells from PBMCs cultured with SARS-CoV-2 spike peptides, collected before COVID-19 vaccination. The V gene is TRBV18, the J gene TRBJ2-2, with 7 bases that match TRBD1. The CDR3 region is CASSPPVGQMTGELFF. Written as DNA, the CDR3 is TGTGCCAGCTCACCACCGGTGGGACAGATGACCGGGGAGCTGTTTTTT. Filled out from reference TRBV18 and TRBJ2-2, the complete variable domain reads NAGVMQNPRHLVRRRGQEARLRCSPMKGHSHVYWYRQLPEEGLKFMVYLQKENIIDESGMPKERFSAEFPKEGPSILRIQQVVRGDSAAYFCASSPPVGQMTGELFFGEGSRLTVL.